Presented here are 2 T cell receptor beta chains from one specimen sequenced in a study of control samples from healthy donors and cancer patients. Produced via immunoSEQ multiplex PCR; TCRdb's table is partial and in-frame only. This table holds 150,000 or so clones, 80% to 95% found once. What was sequenced was blood. The receptors were gathered from a man aged 40-55 years in good health.

This sequence joins TRBV7-9 and TRBJ1-1; 9 bases are a match to TRBD1. The CDR3 is 17 residues long. After removal of 5 bases from V and 1 base from J, the junction contained 11 bases not matched to a gene. Per germline, CDR1 SEHNR and CDR2 FQNEAQ (reference sequence). Written as DNA, the CDR3 is TGTGCCAGCAGCACGAGTCCCGGGACAGGGACGAACACTGAAGCTTTCTTT. Its protein product is CASSTSPGTGTNTEAFF.

The CDR3 nucleotides are TGCGCCAGCAGCCGAGGTGGCGTGGATGAGGAGACCCAGTACTTC. Translated, it gives CASSRGGVDEETQYF. The V gene is TRBV5-1, the J gene TRBJ2-5; no clear D. Trimming shortened V by 4 bases and J by 5 bases, and 18 bases separated the two germline ends. There are 15 residues in the CDR3. Germline CDR1 and CDR2: SGHRS and YFSETQ.